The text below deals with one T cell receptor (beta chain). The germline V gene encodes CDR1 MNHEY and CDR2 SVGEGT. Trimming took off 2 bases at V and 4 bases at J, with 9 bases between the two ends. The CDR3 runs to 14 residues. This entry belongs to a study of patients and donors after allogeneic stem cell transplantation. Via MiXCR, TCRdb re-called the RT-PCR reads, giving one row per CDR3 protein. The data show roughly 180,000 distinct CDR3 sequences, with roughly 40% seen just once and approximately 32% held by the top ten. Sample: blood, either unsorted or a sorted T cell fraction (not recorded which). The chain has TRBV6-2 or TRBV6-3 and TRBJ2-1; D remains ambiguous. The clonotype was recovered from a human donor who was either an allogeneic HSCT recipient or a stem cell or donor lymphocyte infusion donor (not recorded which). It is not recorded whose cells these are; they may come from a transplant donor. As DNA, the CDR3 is TGTGCCAGCAGTTACAGTGGTACTTACAATGAGCAGTTCTTC. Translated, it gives CASSYSGTYNEQFF.